A selection of T cell receptor beta chains follows, all from one sample in a study of T cell responses to AZD1222 COVID-19 vaccine. The data were produced by immunoSEQ multiplex PCR, yet TCRdb's version contains in-frame clones alone and is incomplete. The sample has 150,000 or so clones; more than 85% are singletons. The specimen comprised peripheral blood, sampled on day 0 of AZD1222 vaccination. The source of these receptors is an adult in good health. Each CDR3 is given with its conserved first and last residue. The order of the fields is V gene, clone size, J gene, D gene, CDR3 DNA, CDR3 protein. A D gene is named only where the DNA matches it firmly. Size is omitted from some rows. Given values are once, few, many or a class for expanded clones.

V: TRBV6-5
size: once
J: TRBJ1-2
D: TRBD1
DNA: TGTGCCAGCAGGAAGGACAGGGTGAACGGCTACACCTTC
CDR3: CASRKDRVNGYTF

V: TRBV5-4
size: NA
J: TRBJ2-3
D: TRBD2
DNA: TGTGCCAGCAGCGCCGGACTAGCGGGAGACACGCAGTATTTT
CDR3: CASSAGLAGDTQYF

V: TRBV19
size: few
J: TRBJ1-5
D: NA
DNA: TGTGCCAGTAGTATAGGGCGGGGGGCAGGTCAGCCCCAGCATTTT
CDR3: CASSIGRGAGQPQHF

V: TRBV12-3/TRBV12-4
size: NA
J: TRBJ2-7
D: NA
DNA: TGTGCCAGCAGTAACCCCCGGGAGTACGAGCAGTACTTC
CDR3: CASSNPREYEQYF

V: TRBV11-2
size: NA
J: TRBJ2-1
D: NA
DNA: TGTGCCAGCAGCGCCGGACTATTACTGGCCCCCTCCTACAATGAGCAGTTCTTC
CDR3: CASSAGLLLAPSYNEQFF

V: TRBV28
size: few
J: TRBJ2-1
D: NA
DNA: TGTGCCAGCAGCCCGGCCCATGAGCAGTTCTTC
CDR3: CASSPAHEQFF

V: TRBV28
size: NA
J: TRBJ2-7
D: NA
DNA: TGTGCCAGCAGCTCAGGGACCTACGAGCAGTACTTC
CDR3: CASSSGTYEQYF

V: TRBV3-1/TRBV3-2
size: NA
J: TRBJ1-2
D: NA
DNA: TGTGCCAGCAGCCAAGAGAAAGGGGCAGCAGGCTACACCTTC
CDR3: CASSQEKGAAGYTF

V: TRBV11-3
size: NA
J: TRBJ2-7
D: TRBD1
DNA: TGTGCCAGCAGCTTAAGGGGGCCCGGAGCGAGCCACGGACCTTACTACGAGCAGTACTTC
CDR3: CASSLRGPGASHGPYYEQYF

V: TRBV10-3
size: NA
J: TRBJ2-5
D: TRBD2
DNA: TGTGCCATCAGAGATACTAGCGGGAGGGGCCAAGAGACCCAGTACTTC
CDR3: CAIRDTSGRGQETQYF

V: TRBV5-1
size: NA
J: TRBJ2-7
D: NA
DNA: TGCGCCAGCAGCTTGTCACCAGGGGGGTACGAGCAGTACTTC
CDR3: CASSLSPGGYEQYF

V: TRBV14
size: NA
J: TRBJ1-2
D: NA
DNA: TGTGCCAGCAGCCAAGATTGGGTCGGTGGCTACACCTTC
CDR3: CASSQDWVGGYTF

V: TRBV24-1
size: few
J: TRBJ2-3
D: NA
DNA: TGTGCCACCAGTGATTTCGGCGCGGGCACAGATACGCAGTATTTT
CDR3: CATSDFGAGTDTQYF

V: TRBV6-5
size: NA
J: TRBJ1-6
D: NA
DNA: TGTGCCAGCAGTTACTCCAACAAGCTGCGGGGTCATCCCCTCCACTTT
CDR3: CASSYSNKLRGHPLHF

V: TRBV11-2
size: NA
J: TRBJ2-1
D: TRBD2
DNA: TGTGCCAGCAGGGGTTATTTTTCGGCGGGAGTGTCCTACAATGAGCAGTTCTTC
CDR3: CASRGYFSAGVSYNEQFF

V: TRBV7-7
size: NA
J: TRBJ1-2
D: NA
DNA: TGTGCTAGCAGCTTTGGGGGACGTTATACCACCGACGTCTATGGCTACACCTTC
CDR3: CASSFGGRYTTDVYGYTF

V: TRBV30
size: NA
J: TRBJ1-1
D: TRBD1
DNA: TGTGCCTGGAGCGTACAGGGGAAAAGGATGAACACTGAAGCTTTCTTT
CDR3: CAWSVQGKRMNTEAFF

V: TRBV2
size: NA
J: TRBJ2-7
D: NA
DNA: TGTGCCAGCAGTAAATCTCGTAGTGGGGAGCAGTACTTC
CDR3: CASSKSRSGEQYF

V: TRBV7-9
size: NA
J: TRBJ1-6
D: TRBD1
DNA: TGTGCCAGCAGCTTAGATACAGGGGGCAGAGCACCCCTCCACTTT
CDR3: CASSLDTGGRAPLHF

V: TRBV18
size: NA
J: TRBJ2-7
D: NA
DNA: TGTGCCAGCTCACCACCAGGGGGCGAGCAGTACTTC
CDR3: CASSPPGGEQYF

V: TRBV9
size: NA
J: TRBJ1-6
D: TRBD1
DNA: TGTGCCAGCAGCGAGGGGGCCGGGGTCGGTTCACCCCTCCACTTT
CDR3: CASSEGAGVGSPLHF

V: TRBV28
size: NA
J: TRBJ1-4
D: NA
DNA: TGTGCCAGCAGTTCCGGACAACGGAATGAAAAACTGTTTTTT
CDR3: CASSSGQRNEKLFF

V: TRBV15
size: NA
J: TRBJ2-1
D: TRBD2
DNA: TGTGCCACCAGCAAGTCCCCTAGCGGGAGGGCCGATGAGCAGTTCTTC
CDR3: CATSKSPSGRADEQFF

V: TRBV7-3
size: NA
J: TRBJ1-6
D: NA
DNA: TGTGCCAGCAGCTTAGGCTCACCCAATGCACCCCTCCACTTT
CDR3: CASSLGSPNAPLHF

V: TRBV27
size: NA
J: TRBJ2-7
D: NA
DNA: TGTGCCAGCAGTTTGAAGGCAAGCGGATCCTACGAGCAGTACTTC
CDR3: CASSLKASGSYEQYF

V: TRBV11-2
size: NA
J: TRBJ1-1
D: TRBD1
DNA: TGTGCCAGCAGCTTCTGGGGGACAGTTGAAGCTTTCTTT
CDR3: CASSFWGTVEAFF

V: TRBV7-8
size: NA
J: TRBJ1-2
D: NA
DNA: TGTGCCAGCAGCTTACCGGGACAATCGAACTATGGCTACACCTTC
CDR3: CASSLPGQSNYGYTF

V: TRBV7-9
size: NA
J: TRBJ2-7
D: NA
DNA: TGTGCCAGCGGAGGGGGGTACGAGCAGTACTTC
CDR3: CASGGGYEQYF

V: TRBV5-8
size: NA
J: TRBJ1-1
D: NA
DNA: TGTGCCAGCAGTTGGAGGGATGGGAACACTGAAGCTTTCTTT
CDR3: CASSWRDGNTEAFF

V: TRBV24-1
size: NA
J: TRBJ2-2
D: TRBD1
DNA: TGTGCCACCAGTGATTCGGACAGGATCACCGGGGAGCTGTTTTTT
CDR3: CATSDSDRITGELFF

V: TRBV3-1/TRBV3-2
size: NA
J: TRBJ1-1
D: NA
DNA: TGTGCCAGCAGCCCGACCCTCGGCCGGGGCGGGTGGACTGAAGCTTTCTTT
CDR3: CASSPTLGRGGWTEAFF

V: TRBV10-3
size: NA
J: TRBJ2-7
D: TRBD2
DNA: TGTGCCATCAGTGAAAGGCGGGAGTCAAACGAGCAGTACTTC
CDR3: CAISERRESNEQYF

V: TRBV11-2
size: NA
J: TRBJ2-1
D: NA
DNA: TGTGCCAGCAGCTCCATAAAAGTCGCGAATGAGCAGTTCTTC
CDR3: CASSSIKVANEQFF

V: TRBV28
size: NA
J: TRBJ1-6
D: NA
DNA: TGTGCCAGCAGTTTTCTCGGTTCACCCCTCCACTTT
CDR3: CASSFLGSPLHF

V: TRBV24-1
size: once
J: TRBJ2-1
D: TRBD1
DNA: TGTGCCACCAGTGATTCCACAGGGGTCTCTCATTACAATGAGCAGTTCTTC
CDR3: CATSDSTGVSHYNEQFF

V: TRBV14
size: NA
J: TRBJ2-2
D: NA
DNA: TGTGCCAGCAGCCAAGACCTTCCATGGAACACCGGGGAGCTGTTTTTT
CDR3: CASSQDLPWNTGELFF

V: TRBV7-2
size: NA
J: TRBJ2-7
D: NA
DNA: TGTGCCAGCAGCTTAGAGGTCGGCTACGAGCAGTACTTC
CDR3: CASSLEVGYEQYF

V: TRBV27
size: once
J: TRBJ2-7
D: NA
DNA: TGTGCCAGCAGGAGACTAGGATCCTACGAGCAGTACTTC
CDR3: CASRRLGSYEQYF

V: TRBV27
size: NA
J: TRBJ1-1
D: TRBD1
DNA: TGTGCCAGCATTGACAGGGATGAAGCTTTCTTT
CDR3: CASIDRDEAFF

V: TRBV7-2
size: once
J: TRBJ2-4
D: NA
DNA: TGTGCCAGCAGCCCCTCGACAGGTCGGGAGGATTTC
CDR3: CASSPSTGREDF

V: TRBV2
size: NA
J: TRBJ2-1
D: NA
DNA: TGTGCCAGGGCGGCGGGCAATGAGCAGTTCTTC
CDR3: CARAAGNEQFF

V: TRBV5-1
size: NA
J: TRBJ1-5
D: NA
DNA: TGCGCCAGCAGCTTGGGATTGGGGGGCAATCAGCCCCAGCATTTT
CDR3: CASSLGLGGNQPQHF

V: TRBV6-5
size: once
J: TRBJ1-3
D: NA
DNA: TGTGCCAGCAGTTCTGGGCGGACAGCTGGTGGAAACACCATATATTTT
CDR3: CASSSGRTAGGNTIYF

V: TRBV6-2/TRBV6-3
size: NA
J: TRBJ1-4
D: NA
DNA: TGTGCCAGCAGTTACGACCCGGACAGAAAACTGTTTTTT
CDR3: CASSYDPDRKLFF

V: TRBV4-1
size: once
J: TRBJ1-1
D: TRBD1
DNA: TGCGCCAGCAGCCTTTCCGGACAGGGAAGGAGGACTGAAGCTTTCTTT
CDR3: CASSLSGQGRRTEAFF

V: TRBV6-5
size: NA
J: TRBJ1-1
D: NA
DNA: TGTGCCAGCAGTCCTGGGGGTTGGGGCACTGAAGCTTTCTTT
CDR3: CASSPGGWGTEAFF

V: TRBV7-9
size: NA
J: TRBJ2-2
D: TRBD2
DNA: TGTGCCAGCAGCCCGACTAGCGGGACGGGCACCGGGGAGCTGTTTTTT
CDR3: CASSPTSGTGTGELFF

V: TRBV10-3
size: NA
J: TRBJ2-7
D: NA
DNA: TGTGCCATCAGTGAAACACAGAGGGGGATCTACGAGCAGTACTTC
CDR3: CAISETQRGIYEQYF

V: TRBV13
size: once
J: TRBJ1-1
D: TRBD1
DNA: TGTGCCAGCAGCCGCAGGGACAGGGGATTAGGTGAAGCTTTCTTT
CDR3: CASSRRDRGLGEAFF

V: TRBV15
size: NA
J: TRBJ2-2
D: NA
DNA: TGTGCCACCAGCAGAGATGCAAGACTACAGAACACCGGGGAGCTGTTTTTT
CDR3: CATSRDARLQNTGELFF

V: TRBV4-1
size: NA
J: TRBJ1-3
D: NA
DNA: TGCGCCAGCAGCCACCCGGGGGCATACTCTGGAAACACCATATATTTT
CDR3: CASSHPGAYSGNTIYF

V: TRBV3-1/TRBV3-2
size: NA
J: TRBJ2-7
D: NA
DNA: TGTGCCAGCAGCCAAGTCGGCTACGAGCAGTACTTC
CDR3: CASSQVGYEQYF

V: TRBV9
size: once
J: TRBJ2-1
D: NA
DNA: TGTGCCAGCAGCGTAGGAGAGAGCTCCTACAATGAGCAGTTCTTC
CDR3: CASSVGESSYNEQFF

V: TRBV6-5
size: NA
J: TRBJ2-2
D: NA
DNA: TGTGCCAGCAGTTACGTACTAGCAGGTTCCGGGGAGCTGTTTTTT
CDR3: CASSYVLAGSGELFF

V: TRBV19
size: NA
J: TRBJ1-3
D: NA
DNA: TGTGCCAGTAGTATTCCTAGTTTGTCAAGAAACTCTGGAAACACCATATATTTT
CDR3: CASSIPSLSRNSGNTIYF

V: TRBV9
size: NA
J: TRBJ2-3
D: TRBD1
DNA: TGTGCCAGCAGCACTTGGGACAGGCCGGGCACAGATACGCAGTATTTT
CDR3: CASSTWDRPGTDTQYF

V: TRBV7-2
size: NA
J: TRBJ2-7
D: TRBD2
DNA: TGTGCCAGCAGCCTCAGGGCAGCGGGAGAGGCCTACGAGCAGTACTTC
CDR3: CASSLRAAGEAYEQYF

V: TRBV18
size: NA
J: TRBJ2-1
D: NA
DNA: TGTGCCAGCTCACCAGGGTTGCGCACAACCTACAATGAGCAGTTCTTC
CDR3: CASSPGLRTTYNEQFF

V: TRBV7-9
size: NA
J: TRBJ2-7
D: NA
DNA: TGTGCCAGCAGCTTAAGCGAGAGGGGCGAGCAGTACTTC
CDR3: CASSLSERGEQYF